This T cell receptor beta chain was observed in a study of shared clonotypes between healthy human individuals. The germline V and J ends were trimmed by 7 bases and 6 bases, with 12 bases remaining between them. Germline CDR1 ENHRY, CDR2 SYGVKD. The CDR3 runs 13 residues. Profiling relied on immunoSEQ multiplex PCR, and the TCRdb table lists in-frame clones only, not all of them. The sample lists about 1.1 million clones, around 78% seen once, with around 0.6% in the top ten. The sequence derives from a man younger than 35 in good health. Some clones in this sample may be carry-over from other donors' samples. Sequenced sample: memory CD4+ T cells from PBMCs. Subset indicated: CD45RA-negative fraction. V is TRBV10-3 and J is TRBJ2-2, with a possible D match to TRBD2 (5 bases). CDR3 nucleotides: TGTGCCATCAACAGCATCGGGGCCGGGGAGCTGTTTTTT. It encodes CAINSIGAGELFF.